This note documents a single TCR beta chain sequence. What it recognizes is unknown. This CDR3 region has 17 residues. CDR1 is DFQATT and CDR2 is SNEGSKA in the germline V gene (reference sequence). V shed 2 bases, J shed 3 bases, and the junction held 15 bases outside the gene matches. Using a J-beta primer mix together with a sample-barcoded 5' primer, a second PCR was run for about 7 to 12 cycles. TCRdb ran MiXCR on the 5' RACE reads and lists one entry per CDR3 protein. The sample holds more than 1 million distinct CDR3 sequences, roughly 45% seen once. This sample stems from a study of blood T cells in healthy people across ages. Notes on the study in general: A roughly linear age-dependent decrease characterized TCR beta diversity per million T cells. A strong correlation was seen between TCR beta diversity and naive T cell percentage.

Healthy Caucasians from Russia aged about 6 to 95 served as donors. Every donor provided around 10 milliliters of peripheral blood. The chain links TRBV20-1 to TRBJ1-2; the match to TRBD1 covers 7 bases. The origin of this receptor is an older woman in good health. The sample was blood. The CDR3 coding sequence is TGCAGTGCTAGAAGGGGGCAGGGGGACCGTACAGACTATGGCTACACCTTC. Translation: CSARRGQGDRTDYGYTF.